This is a list of T cell receptor beta chains from one sample in a study of identical twins. TCRdb reprocessed the 5' RACE reads with MiXCR, giving one entry per CDR3 protein. The sample shows some 500,000 distinct CDR3 sequences, 14% of them seen only once. In addition, the sample was reused for a study of yellow fever vaccine responses in identical twins.

The sample was CD4+ T cells sorted from blood. These receptors were obtained from a woman under 30 in good health. The CDR3 runs from the conserved cysteine through the conserved F or W. A D gene is named only where the DNA matches it firmly. Part of the rows lack a size; the others show once, few, many or a class for expanded clones.

clone_size	v_call	d_call	j_call	cdr3_aa	cdr3_nt
few	TRBV6-1	.	TRBJ2-5	CASSDIVETQYF	TGTGCCAGCAGTGATATTGTGGAGACCCAGTACTTC
few	TRBV12-3/TRBV12-4	.	TRBJ2-5	CASSARTRSQETQYF	TGTGCCAGCAGTGCGCGCACAAGGAGTCAAGAGACCCAGTACTTC
few	TRBV2	.	TRBJ2-7	CASRLRTVPYEQYF	TGTGCCAGCAGGCTTAGGACAGTCCCCTACGAGCAGTACTTC
few	TRBV29-1	.	TRBJ2-7	CSVGGAAEGAYEQYF	TGCAGCGTTGGTGGTGCGGCAGAGGGAGCCTACGAGCAGTACTTC
few	TRBV20-1	.	TRBJ1-4	CSASRGPINEKLFF	TGCAGTGCCTCCCGAGGGCCGATTAATGAAAAACTGTTTTTT
few	TRBV6-5	.	TRBJ2-7	CASSSALAGVHEQYF	TGTGCCAGCAGTTCCGCCTTGGCAGGAGTTCACGAGCAGTACTTC
.	TRBV6-1	TRBD1	TRBJ1-5	CASSKDRGRSQPQHF	TGTGCCAGCAGTAAGGACAGGGGGCGGTCTCAGCCCCAGCATTTT
few	TRBV28	TRBD2	TRBJ2-7	CASGEGSSGFSYEQYF	TGTGCCAGCGGAGAGGGCTCTAGCGGCTTCTCCTACGAGCAGTACTTC
.	TRBV6-2/TRBV6-3	TRBD1	TRBJ2-7	CASSPGTGGDYEQYF	TGTGCCAGCAGCCCCGGGACAGGGGGCGACTACGAGCAGTACTTC
many	TRBV28	TRBD1	TRBJ2-5	CASSTRDRFQETQYF	TGTGCCAGCAGTACCAGGGACAGGTTTCAAGAGACCCAGTACTTC
.	TRBV5-5	TRBD2	TRBJ2-3	CASSHHSGSTDTQYF	TGTGCCAGCAGCCATCATAGCGGGAGCACAGATACGCAGTATTTT
.	TRBV5-1	.	TRBJ2-1	CASEGSGNYNEQFF	TGCGCCAGCGAAGGATCGGGTAACTACAATGAGCAGTTCTTC
many	TRBV9	.	TRBJ2-3	CASSGLGARGTDTQYF	TGTGCCAGCAGTGGCTTGGGGGCGAGAGGCACAGATACGCAGTATTTT
many	TRBV5-5	.	TRBJ1-2	CASSFESAALLLYGYTF	TGTGCCAGCAGCTTCGAGTCAGCCGCGCTGCTCCTCTATGGCTACACCTTC
.	TRBV5-1	TRBD1	TRBJ2-3	CASSLNPGGRRDTQYF	TGCGCCAGCAGCTTGAATCCAGGGGGAAGGCGAGATACGCAGTATTTT
few	TRBV5-1	.	TRBJ2-3	CASSLIRGAGTDTQYF	TGCGCCAGCAGCTTGATACGAGGAGCAGGGACAGATACGCAGTATTTT
.	TRBV14	TRBD1	TRBJ2-3	CASTGGASDTQYF	TGTGCGAGCACAGGGGGCGCATCAGATACGCAGTATTTT
.	TRBV5-1	.	TRBJ2-1	CASSRGQAGGSEQFF	TGCGCCAGCAGCCGGGGACAGGCCGGCGGGAGTGAGCAGTTCTTC
many	TRBV5-1	.	TRBJ2-5	CASSTRTGRGETQYF	TGCGCCAGCAGCACAAGGACTGGAAGGGGAGAGACCCAGTACTTC
few	TRBV5-6	TRBD2	TRBJ2-3	CASSLSTSPSTDTQYF	TGTGCCAGCAGCCTGTCGACTAGCCCAAGCACAGATACGCAGTATTTT